This entry is about one TCR beta chain. The data derive from a study of blood T cell repertoires in COVID-19. Study at large: From T cells, B-cell-depleted T cells, or PBMCs came the material, which was cDNA or gDNA.

The table came from immunoSEQ multiplex PCR; TCRdb's copy has only in-frame clones and leaves some out. The table shows approximately 99,000 clones, with 79% occurring only once. Trimming cost V 2 bases and J 0 bases, with 15 bases left between them. The germline V gene has CDR1 SGHTS and CDR2 YDEGEE. This CDR3 contains 16 residues. The chain combines TRBV5-8 with TRBJ2-7; D remains ambiguous. The material sequenced was peripheral blood. This clonotype was obtained from an elderly woman with active or convalescent COVID-19. Here the CDR3 DNA reads TGTGCCAGCAGCTTTTCGACAAACACGTTCTCCTACGAGCAGTACTTC. Protein: CASSFSTNTFSYEQYF. Combining the CDR3 with reference TRBV5-8 and TRBJ2-7 gives the whole variable domain EAGVTQSPTHLIKTRGQQATLRCSPISGHTSVYWYQQALGLGLQFLLWYDEGEERNRGNFPPRFSGRQFPNYSSELNVNALELEDSALYLCASSFSTNTFSYEQYFGPGTRLTVT.